The sequence of this T cell receptor beta chain was determined in a study of cytomegalovirus exposure and HLA in healthy donors. As for the study in general: A later analysis reported the same platform for the approximately 110 validation repertoires and the roughly 630 first-cohort repertoires. General study results and limits: Diagnosis of cytomegalovirus status made by the classifier reportedly showed high specificity and sensitivity. Subsequent analysis showed first-cohort TCR clusters tending to co-occur in more than 90 validation repertoires.

The validation cohort, a group of 90 to 150 subjects, included the donors and was separate from the roughly 670-subject first cohort. The CDR3 is 13 residues long. V lost 6 bases to trimming and J lost 0 bases, with 10 bases between them. CDR1 and CDR2 (germline): SGHRS, YFSETQ. Data came from immunoSEQ multiplex PCR; TCRdb stores just in-frame clones and leaves some out. The sample carries 100,000 to 150,000 clones, around 94% recorded once. With regard to this clone: What it binds is unknown.

The receptor was derived from a woman under 30 in good health and CMV-seronegative. The V and J genes are TRBV5-1 and TRBJ2-7; possible D gene TRBD1, 6 bases. The sequenced sample was PBMCs. The CDR3 spells CASKGDNSYEQYF. As DNA, the CDR3 is TGCGCCAGCAAAGGGGACAACTCCTACGAGCAGTACTTC.